This TCR beta chain was sequenced for a study of blood T cell repertoires in COVID-19. The method was immunoSEQ multiplex PCR; TCRdb's version includes in-frame clones alone and lacks a portion of them. The sample records 65,000 to 90,000 clones, roughly four fifths being singletons. Germline V gives CDR1 SQVTM, CDR2 ANQGSEA. This CDR3 region has 11 residues. V was cut by 7 bases and J by 7 bases, with 13 bases left in between. Sequenced: peripheral blood. The gene calls are TRBV29-1 and TRBJ1-2, with D maybe TRBD1 (6 bases). This receptor was taken from a woman aged 55-75 years with acute or convalescent COVID-19. CDR3 bases: TGCAGCGCTAAAGAGGGGGGTGGCTACACCTTC. Translated, it gives CSAKEGGGYTF.